One sample yielded the 5 T cell receptor beta chains listed below, sequenced in a study of T cells in tuberculosis. The time point is: new active TB diagnosis, blood taken before or within 7 days of starting treatment. Generated by immunoSEQ multiplex PCR, the TCRdb table keeps only in-frame clones and is missing some. The sample holds approximately 31,000 clones; around 86% are singletons and the top ten take more than 4.5%. The material was PBMCs, obtained at tuberculosis diagnosis. Receptors were obtained from an adult with tuberculosis.

The rearrangement joins TRBV9 to TRBJ1-1; TRBD1 aligns across 8 bases. CDR3 length equals 16 residues. The trim removed 3 bases at V and 5 bases at J, leaving 12 bases unmatched. Germline V CDR1 and CDR2: SGDLS, YYNGEE. The CDR3 spells CASSGQGARPGTEAFF. As DNA, the CDR3 is TGTGCCAGCAGCGGTCAGGGGGCGCGACCGGGGACTGAAGCTTTCTTT.

This chain links TRBV12-1 with TRBJ2-5; the table gives TRBD2 as D, unverified against the DNA. TRBV12-1 is tagged as a pseudogene. The CDR3 has 13 residues. CDR3 sequence (DNA): TGTGCCAGCAGCTTTCTACTTTCGGAGACCCAGTACTTC. Translating gives CASSFLLSETQYF.

The chain combines TRBV5-4 with TRBJ2-2, with 7 bases lining up with TRBD1. The length of the CDR3 is 14 residues. J lost 8 bases, V lost 2 bases, and 6 bases had no gene match. CDR1 is SGHNT, CDR2 YYREEE, per germline (reference sequence). In nucleotides, the CDR3 is TGTGCCAGCAGCTTAGAGGGGGCGGCTGGGGAGCTGTTTTTT. Translating gives CASSLEGAAGELFF. Full variable domain (rest looked up from reference TRBV5-4 and TRBJ2-2): ETGVTQSPTHLIKTRGQQVTLRCSSQSGHNTVSWYQQALGQGPQFIFQYYREEENGRGNFPPRFSGLQFPNYSSELNVNALELDDSALYLCASSLEGAAGELFFGEGSRLTVL.

This chain connects TRBV5-1 to TRBJ2-3; D call uncertain. The germline V and J ends were trimmed by 3 bases and 2 bases, with 10 bases remaining between them. The CDR3 is made up of 14 amino acids. Germline V CDR1 and CDR2: SGHRS, YFSETQ. The CDR3 sequence: CASSWQAPTDTQYF. The CDR3 DNA sequence: TGCGCCAGCAGCTGGCAGGCCCCCACAGATACGCAGTATTTT.

The genes are TRBV30 and TRBJ1-2; TRBD1 aligns across 8 bases. J lost 1 base, V lost 1 base, and 5 bases had no gene match. Germline V gene lookup returns CDR1 GTSNPN and CDR2 SVGIG (reference sequence). The CDR3 consists of 15 residues. The CDR3 region has the DNA TGTGCCTGGAGTGCACGGGACAGGTTTAACTATGGCTACACCTTC. Its translation: CAWSARDRFNYGYTF.